A single sample gave rise to the 10 T cell receptor beta chains below, sequenced in a study of cytomegalovirus exposure and HLA in healthy donors. Primers for the PCR totalled 60 Vbeta and 13 Jbeta. The data were produced by immunoSEQ multiplex PCR, yet TCRdb's version contains in-frame clones alone and is incomplete. This table holds roughly 130,000 clones, roughly 74% found once. The sample was PBMCs. The receptors stem from a woman in her 50s in good health and CMV-seropositive.

The genes are TRBV7-2 and TRBJ1-1; D is undetermined. This CDR3 has 10 residues. Germline values: CDR1 SGHTA, CDR2 FQGNSA. V was pared by 5 bases and J by 8 bases, with 6 bases between. CDR3 sequence reads: CASSPREAFF. CDR3 DNA sequence: TGTGCCAGCAGCCCGCGAGAAGCTTTCTTT.

This rearrangement joins TRBV11-3 to TRBJ2-7; 7 bases align to TRBD1. V gave up 5 bases and J gave up 9 bases; unmatched junction bases: 10. The CDR3 consists of 13 residues. Germline V gene data show CDR1 as SGHNT and CDR2 as YENEEA. This CDR3 is CASSIGQDSVQYF. In nucleotides, the CDR3 is TGTGCCAGCAGCATTGGACAGGATAGTGTGCAGTACTTC.

This clone was observed a handful of times. V usage is TRBV7-9 and J usage is TRBJ1-4; D perhaps matches TRBD1 (5 bases). V lost 5 bases, J lost 8 bases, and 15 bases lay in between. Germline CDR1 and CDR2: SEHNR and FQNEAQ (reference sequence). The CDR3 extends over 14 amino acids. Written as DNA, the CDR3 is TGTGCCAGCAGCCCCGACAGCGGGGGAGAAAAACTGTTTTTT. It encodes CASSPDSGGEKLFF.

The chain recombines TRBV19 with TRBJ1-1; no clear D. CDR3 length: 18 amino acids. Germline loops: CDR1 LNHDA, CDR2 SQIVND (reference sequence). V was trimmed by 4 bases and J by 1 base, leaving 22 bases between them. CDR3 nucleotide sequence: TGTGCCAGTAGTAAGGGCGCAGGCGGAATTACTAGGAACACTGAAGCTTTCTTT. This encodes CASSKGAGGITRNTEAFF.

As concerns this clone: Mismatch with germline at one junction end may stem from a read error. This sequence joins TRBV5-8 and TRBJ1-2; D unresolved. CDR3 size: 14 residues. CDR1 is SGHTS, CDR2 YDEGEE, per germline. The CDR3 region is CASSYSTEDYDYTF. The CDR3, as DNA: TGTGCCAGCAGTTATTCAACAGAGGACTATGACTACACCTTC.

V usage is TRBV6-5 and J usage is TRBJ1-4; D remains ambiguous. The CDR3 spans 14 residues. CDR1 and CDR2 (germline): MNHEY, SVGAGI. V lost 9 bases and J 5 bases, leaving 16 bases between the germline ends. The CDR3 here is CASVEPGSNEKLFF. CDR3 DNA: TGTGCCAGTGTCGAACCGGGATCCAATGAAAAACTGTTTTTT.

This clone was seen once. The rearrangement links TRBV19 to TRBJ1-5; 7 bases match TRBD1. The trim removed 5 bases at V and 5 bases at J, leaving 6 bases unmatched. This CDR3 has 14 residues. The germline CDR1 and CDR2 sequences are LNHDA and SQIVND (reference sequence). The CDR3 protein is CASSEGARDQPQHF. CDR3 in DNA: TGTGCCAGTAGTGAGGGGGCGCGGGATCAGCCCCAGCATTTT.

The CDR3 is CASSQGPSTEAFF. The CDR3 DNA follows: TGTGCCAGCAGTCAGGGGCCCAGCACTGAAGCTTTCTTT. The chain links TRBV14 to TRBJ1-1, with D perhaps TRBD1 (6 bases). The CDR3 has 13 residues. Trimming took 6 bases from V and 4 from J, leaving 12 bases between them. Germline V CDR1 and CDR2: SGHDN, FVKESK. The complete variable domain, with remaining parts taken from reference TRBV14 and TRBJ1-1, reads EAGVTQFPSHSVIEKGQTVTLRCDPISGHDNLYWYRRVMGKEIKFLLHFVKESKQDESGMPNNRFLAERTGGTYSTLKVQPAELEDSGVYFCASSQGPSTEAFFGQGTRLTVV.

Here the CDR3 DNA reads TGTGCCAGCAGTTACAGCGCGGGGAACTATGGCTACACCTTC. Residues: CASSYSAGNYGYTF. The chain joins TRBV6-5 to TRBJ1-2; no clear D gene. Trimming stripped 2 bases from V and 2 bases from J, with 9 bases between. CDR1 MNHEY and CDR2 SVGAGI come from the germline V gene. The length of the CDR3 is 14 residues.

J is TRBJ2-5 and V is TRBV5-4, with a weak D call TRBD2 (6 bases). CDR3 length: 13 residues. Germline V gene lookup returns CDR1 SGHNT and CDR2 YYREEE (reference sequence). Trimming took off 3 bases at V and 2 bases at J, with 8 bases between the two ends. The CDR3 coding sequence is TGTGCCAGCAGCTCGGAGGGACAAGAGACCCAGTACTTC. As protein: CASSSEGQETQYF.